Presented here are 11 T cell receptor beta chains from one specimen sequenced in a study of OX40 agonist ivuxolimab in advanced cancers. TCRdb's copy holds only in-frame clones and misses some; the assay was immunoSEQ multiplex PCR. The sample yields tens of thousands of clones, 84% seen once. The source material was CD4+ or CD8+ T cells sorted from blood, sampled in a trial of the OX40 agonist ivuxolimab. These receptor sequences come from an adult with an advanced solid tumor such as melanoma, head and neck, liver or kidney cancer.

The rearrangement joins TRBV11-2 to TRBJ2-5; TRBD2 might be the D (6 bases). The CDR3 runs to 16 residues. V lost 8 bases and J lost 7, with 26 bases in between. CDR1 is SGHAT and CDR2 is FQNNGV in the germline V gene. The CDR3 DNA sequence: TGTGCCAGCCAGCGTTTTGTGGTTGGGGGGTCGGGGACCCAGTACTTC. Protein sequence: CASQRFVVGGSGTQYF.

The chain uses TRBV29-1 and TRBJ1-1; 8 bases agree with TRBD1. This CDR3 spans 13 amino acids. V dropped 4 bases and J dropped 1; count of bases not matched to a gene: 2. CDR1 and CDR2 (germline): SQVTM, ANQGSEA. This CDR3 is CSVVDRENTEAFF. The CDR3 nucleotides read TGCAGCGTTGTGGACAGGGAGAACACTGAAGCTTTCTTT.

A few counts support this clone. CDR3 region: CASSPNGNTIYF. The CDR3 bases are TGTGCCAGCAGTCCTAATGGAAACACCATATATTTT. The chain uses TRBV2 and TRBJ1-3; no clear D gene. CDR3 length: 12 amino acids. Germline lookup yields CDR1 SNHLY and CDR2 FYNNEI. The V gene lost 5 bases and the J gene lost 3 bases, with 5 bases spanning the gap.

The V gene is TRBV7-9, the J gene TRBJ2-1; 8 bases match TRBD2. CDR1 SEHNR and CDR2 FQNEAQ come from the germline V gene (reference sequence). The CDR3 covers 18 residues. V was clipped by 5 bases and J by 0 bases; unmatched bases: 12. CDR3 in amino acids: CASSPASSGLFSYNEQFF. The CDR3 region has the DNA TGTGCCAGCAGCCCAGCGTCTAGCGGGTTATTCTCCTACAATGAGCAGTTCTTC.

The chain links TRBV11-2 to TRBJ2-2; no clear D gene. Trimming pared 1 base from V and 7 bases from J, leaving 10 bases between. This CDR3 comprises 14 residues. Germline V gives CDR1 SGHAT, CDR2 FQNNGV. CDR3 DNA: TGTGCCAGCAGCTTAGGGGGAAGTTACGGGGAGCTGTTTTTT. Residues: CASSLGGSYGELFF.

The chain is built from TRBV7-2 and TRBJ2-3, with 7 bases lining up with TRBD1. The CDR3 is 15 residues long. Germline V gives CDR1 SGHTA, CDR2 FQGNSA. Trimming cost V 3 bases and J 1 base; bases outside gene matches: 4. CDR3 in amino acids: CASSFTGVGTDTQYF. The CDR3 coding sequence is TGTGCCAGCAGCTTCACAGGGGTTGGCACAGATACGCAGTATTTT.

This sequence joins TRBV27 and TRBJ1-5, with D possibly being TRBD1 (6 bases). V was shortened by 4 bases and J by 5 bases, with 6 bases between the two germline ends. Germline assignment: CDR1 MNHEY and CDR2 SMNVEV (reference sequence). The CDR3 loop spans 12 amino acids. The CDR3 protein is CASSSGDQPQHF. In DNA form, the CDR3 reads TGTGCCAGCAGTTCAGGGGATCAGCCCCAGCATTTT.

The chain combines TRBV19 with TRBJ2-1; 9 bases match TRBD2. V shed 3 bases and J 0 bases; nucleotides not matched to a gene: 9. CDR1 LNHDA and CDR2 SQIVND come from the germline V gene (reference sequence). This CDR3 has 18 residues. The DNA for the CDR3 is TGTGCCAGTAGTATTCTAGCGGGATACTTTAGCTCCTACAATGAGCAGTTCTTC. Translating gives CASSILAGYFSSYNEQFF.

The rearrangement uses TRBV7-8 and TRBJ1-2, with D tentatively TRBD1 (6 bases). CDR3 length: 13 amino acids. The germline V gene encodes CDR1 SGHVS and CDR2 FQNEAQ. V was shortened by 5 bases and J by 3 bases, with 10 bases between the two germline ends. CDR3 loop: CASSQGTYYGYTF. The CDR3 DNA follows: TGTGCCAGCAGCCAAGGGACATACTATGGCTACACCTTC.

This sequence joins TRBV6-1 and TRBJ1-3; D is undetermined. Germline CDR1 is MNHNS and CDR2 is SASEGT. The CDR3 length is 14 residues. The V end lost 6 bases, the J end lost 0 bases, and 9 bases lay between the germline ends. CDR3 residues: CASRDGSSGNTIYF. As DNA, the CDR3 is TGTGCCAGCAGGGACGGGTCCTCTGGAAACACCATATATTTT.

The table lists this clone with a count of one. The chain uses TRBV10-3 and TRBJ2-1; 7 bases map to TRBD2. Germline CDR1 and CDR2: ENHRY and SYGVKD. The CDR3 sequence is 20 residues long. V lost 0 bases, J lost 0 bases, and 14 bases stayed unmatched. CDR3 coding DNA: TGTGCCATCAGTGAGTCGAGAAAGGTTGCGGGAGCCCTCTCCTACAATGAGCAGTTCTTC. This encodes CAISESRKVAGALSYNEQFF.